This TCR beta chain was profiled in a study of blood T cell repertoires in COVID-19. Study-wide background: Sample material is recorded as cDNA or gDNA derived from T cells, B-cell-depleted T cells, or PBMCs.

In the original processing: From reference gene primer amplification, estimates of nucleated cell counts were derived. Sequencing used immunoSEQ multiplex PCR; TCRdb keeps in-frame clones, though not all of them. The DNA gave D and trimming, while V, J and clone size come from that table. Altogether about 260,000 clones are present, around 86% being singletons, with the ten largest covering 1.5%. This receptor was taken from a woman between 35 and 50 years old who had recovered from COVID-19. Sequenced material: peripheral blood.

The CDR3: CATSESVPQNTGELFF. For the CDR3, the DNA is TGTGCCACCAGTGAATCGGTTCCCCAGAACACCGGGGAGCTGTTTTTT. The rearrangement uses TRBV24-1 and TRBJ2-2; no definite D call. V dropped 4 bases and J dropped 1 base, with 12 bases sitting between them. Germline-derived CDR1 and CDR2 are KGHDR and SFDVKD. This CDR3 spans 16 amino acids.